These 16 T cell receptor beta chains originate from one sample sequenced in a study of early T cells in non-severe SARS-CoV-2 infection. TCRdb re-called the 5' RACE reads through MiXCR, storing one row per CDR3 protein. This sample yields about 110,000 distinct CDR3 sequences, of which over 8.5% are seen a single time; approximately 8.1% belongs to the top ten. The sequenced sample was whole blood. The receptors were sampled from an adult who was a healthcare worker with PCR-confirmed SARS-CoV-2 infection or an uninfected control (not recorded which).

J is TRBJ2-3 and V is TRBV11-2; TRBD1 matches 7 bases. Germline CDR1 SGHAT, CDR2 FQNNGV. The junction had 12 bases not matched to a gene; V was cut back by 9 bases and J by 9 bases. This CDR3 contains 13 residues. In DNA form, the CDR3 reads TGTGCCAGTGTGAGGGGGCGGGCTGAGACGCAGTATTTT. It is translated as CASVRGRAETQYF.

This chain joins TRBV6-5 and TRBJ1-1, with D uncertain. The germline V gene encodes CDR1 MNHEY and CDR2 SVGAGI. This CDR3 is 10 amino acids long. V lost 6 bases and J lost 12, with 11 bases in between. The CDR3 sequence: CASRGRGTFF. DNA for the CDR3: TGTGCCAGCAGGGGCCGGGGAACTTTCTTT.

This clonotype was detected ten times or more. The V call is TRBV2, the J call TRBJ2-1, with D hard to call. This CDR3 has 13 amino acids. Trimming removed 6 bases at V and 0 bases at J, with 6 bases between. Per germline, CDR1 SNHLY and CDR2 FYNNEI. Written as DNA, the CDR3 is TGTGCCAGCAGGGAGATCTCCTACAATGAGCAGTTCTTC. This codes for CASREISYNEQFF.

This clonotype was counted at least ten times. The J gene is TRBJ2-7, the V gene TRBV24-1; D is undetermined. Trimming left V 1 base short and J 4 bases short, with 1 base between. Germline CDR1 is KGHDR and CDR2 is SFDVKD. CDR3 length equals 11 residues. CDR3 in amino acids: CATSDFYEQYF. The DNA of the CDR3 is TGTGCCACCAGTGATTTTTACGAGCAGTACTTC.

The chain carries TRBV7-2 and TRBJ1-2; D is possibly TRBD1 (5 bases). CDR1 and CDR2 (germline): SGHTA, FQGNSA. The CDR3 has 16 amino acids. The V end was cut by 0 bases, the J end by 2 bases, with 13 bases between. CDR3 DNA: TGTGCCAGCAGCTTAGCAGCCCTAGCAGGGAACTATGGCTACACCTTC. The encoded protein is CASSLAALAGNYGYTF.

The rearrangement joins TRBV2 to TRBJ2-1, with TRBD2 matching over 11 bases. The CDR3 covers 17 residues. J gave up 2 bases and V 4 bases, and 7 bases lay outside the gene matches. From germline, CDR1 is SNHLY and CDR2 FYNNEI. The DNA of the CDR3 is TGTGCCAGCAGTGGGGTAAGGGGACTAGCGGCCTACAATGAGCAGTTCTTC. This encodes CASSGVRGLAAYNEQFF. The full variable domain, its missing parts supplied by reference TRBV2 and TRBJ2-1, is EPEVTQTPSHQVTQMGQEVILRCVPISNHLYFYWYRQILGQKVEFLVSFYNNEISEKSEIFDDQFSVERPDGSNFTLKIRSTKLEDSAMYFCASSGVRGLAAYNEQFFGPGTRLTVL.

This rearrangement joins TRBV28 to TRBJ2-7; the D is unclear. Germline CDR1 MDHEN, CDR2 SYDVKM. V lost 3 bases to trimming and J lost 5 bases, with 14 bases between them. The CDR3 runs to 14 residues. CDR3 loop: CASSFPAFGHEQYF. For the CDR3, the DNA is TGTGCCAGCAGTTTTCCGGCGTTCGGGCACGAGCAGTACTTC.

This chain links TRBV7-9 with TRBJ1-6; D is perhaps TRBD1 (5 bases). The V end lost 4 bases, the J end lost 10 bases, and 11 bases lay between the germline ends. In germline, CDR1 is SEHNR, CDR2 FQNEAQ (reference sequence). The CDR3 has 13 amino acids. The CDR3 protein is CASSSRVESPLHF. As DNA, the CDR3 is TGTGCCAGCAGCTCCAGGGTCGAATCACCCCTCCACTTT.

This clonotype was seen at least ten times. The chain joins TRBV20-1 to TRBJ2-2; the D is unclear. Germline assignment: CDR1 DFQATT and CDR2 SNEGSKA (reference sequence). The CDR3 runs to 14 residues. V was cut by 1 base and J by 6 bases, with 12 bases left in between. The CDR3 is CSARVGRSAGELFF. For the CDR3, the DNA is TGCAGTGCTAGAGTTGGCCGCTCCGCCGGGGAGCTGTTTTTT.

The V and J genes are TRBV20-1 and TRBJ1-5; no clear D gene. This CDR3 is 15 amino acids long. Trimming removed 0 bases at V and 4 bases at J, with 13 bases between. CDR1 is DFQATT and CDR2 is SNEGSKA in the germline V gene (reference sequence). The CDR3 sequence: CSARDLTIANQPQHF. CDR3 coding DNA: TGCAGTGCTAGAGATCTGACAATAGCAAATCAGCCCCAGCATTTT.

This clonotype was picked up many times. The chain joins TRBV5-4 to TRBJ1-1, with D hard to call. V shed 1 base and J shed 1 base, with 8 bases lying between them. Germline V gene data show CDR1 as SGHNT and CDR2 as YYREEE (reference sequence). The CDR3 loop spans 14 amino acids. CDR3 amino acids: CASSLSRSNTEAFF. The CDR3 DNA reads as TGTGCCAGCAGCTTGAGCCGTTCGAACACTGAAGCTTTCTTT. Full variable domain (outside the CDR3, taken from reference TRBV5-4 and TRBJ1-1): ETGVTQSPTHLIKTRGQQVTLRCSSQSGHNTVSWYQQALGQGPQFIFQYYREEENGRGNFPPRFSGLQFPNYSSELNVNALELDDSALYLCASSLSRSNTEAFFGQGTRLTVV.

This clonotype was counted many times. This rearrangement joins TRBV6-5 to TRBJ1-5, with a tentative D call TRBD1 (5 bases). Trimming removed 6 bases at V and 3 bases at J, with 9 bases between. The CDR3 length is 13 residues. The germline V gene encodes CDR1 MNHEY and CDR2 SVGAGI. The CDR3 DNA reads TGTGCCAGCAGGCCAGGGCACAATCAGCCCCAGCATTTT. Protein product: CASRPGHNQPQHF.

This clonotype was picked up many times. CDR3 in amino acids: CSAGTPGRPYEQYF. CDR3 nucleotide sequence: TGCAGTGCTGGGACCCCGGGACGGCCTTACGAGCAGTACTTC. The chain joins TRBV20-1 to TRBJ2-7; D assignment may be TRBD1 or TRBD2 (5 bases each). Germline CDR1 reads DFQATT; CDR2 reads SNEGSKA (reference sequence). Trimming left V 5 bases short and J 4 bases short, with 18 bases between. The CDR3 has 14 amino acids.

The chain's CDR3 is CASSYSPGQGGNEQFF. The CDR3 DNA is TGTGCCAGCAGTTATTCCCCGGGACAGGGAGGTAATGAGCAGTTCTTC. V is TRBV6-2 or TRBV6-3 and J is TRBJ2-1; 9 bases fit TRBD1. This CDR3 has 16 amino acids. The germline CDR1 and CDR2 sequences are MNHEY and SVGEGT. The J segment lost 7 bases and the V segment lost 3 bases, leaving 10 bases of the junction unmatched.

The CDR3 sequence: CASSGATGAFSPLHF. The CDR3 nucleotides read TGTGCCAGCAGTGGGGCGACGGGGGCTTTTTCACCCCTCCACTTT. The chain uses TRBV6-1 and TRBJ1-6; D may be TRBD1 (6 bases). The V and J ends lost 4 bases and 9 bases respectively, with 16 bases between them. In germline, CDR1 is MNHNS, CDR2 SASEGT. This CDR3 has 15 amino acids.

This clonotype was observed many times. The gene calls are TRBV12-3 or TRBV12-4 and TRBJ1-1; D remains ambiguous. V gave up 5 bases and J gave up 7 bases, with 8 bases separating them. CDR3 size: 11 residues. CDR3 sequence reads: CASSRNFEAFF. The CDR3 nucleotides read TGTGCCAGCAGTCGGAATTTTGAAGCTTTCTTT.